Below, 28 T cell receptor beta chains from the same sample are listed, as sequenced in a study of human T cells and chemical hapten exposure. Each CDR3 protein is one row after TCRdb ran MiXCR on the RACE reads. This table holds tens of thousands of distinct CDR3 sequences, approximately 5% found once. Time point of the sample: healthy volunteer bleed at 6 weeks. Whole blood, unfractionated, served as the material for total RNA extraction. Sequencing used whole blood. Source of these receptors: a human donor in good health. Some clones in this sample may be carry-over from other donors' samples.

This clonotype was counted at least ten times. This chain connects TRBV7-2 to TRBJ2-3; D is undetermined. Germline values: CDR1 SGHTA, CDR2 FQGNSA. This CDR3 has 13 amino acids. V was trimmed by 1 base and J by 5 bases, leaving 7 bases between them. The CDR3: CASSLGNGDTQYF. CDR3 nucleotide sequence: TGTGCCAGCAGCTTAGGGAACGGAGATACGCAGTATTTT.

This clonotype occurred a few times. J is TRBJ1-1 and V is TRBV3-1; 8 nucleotides agree with TRBD1. Germline V gives CDR1 LGHDT, CDR2 YNNKEL (reference sequence). This CDR3 has 14 residues. V lost 1 base to trimming and J lost 10 bases; unmatched junction nucleotides: 8. The CDR3 is CASSQGVQGAAAFF. The CDR3, as DNA: TGTGCCAGCAGCCAAGGAGTGCAGGGGGCGGCAGCTTTCTTT.

This clonotype was observed at least ten times. The chain uses TRBV29-1 and TRBJ2-7; TRBD1 is a possible D gene (6 bases). Germline V gene sequence: CDR1 SQVTM, CDR2 ANQGSEA. Trimming took off 5 bases at V and 9 bases at J, with 23 bases between the two ends. The CDR3 length is 14 residues. CDR3 DNA: TGCAGCGTTCTCTTGGCAGGGGAACAGTGGGGGCAGTACTTC. Its protein product is CSVLLAGEQWGQYF.

This clonotype was counted a few times. The J gene is TRBJ2-3, the V gene TRBV12-3 or TRBV12-4; 8 bases are shared with TRBD2. The CDR3 extends over 15 amino acids. J lost 4 bases, V lost 7 bases, and 10 bases had no gene match. The CDR3 DNA sequence: TGTGCCAGCACTGCCGGGACTAGGTGGCCAGATACGCAGTATTTT. It encodes CASTAGTRWPDTQYF.

This clonotype has ten or more counts. The genes are TRBV7-8 and TRBJ1-6; no clear D. CDR3 length: 16 amino acids. Trimming left V 5 bases short and J 1 base short, with 12 bases between. The germline V gene encodes CDR1 SGHVS and CDR2 FQNEAQ. CDR3 DNA: TGTGCCAGCAGCGGCCGGGGTTCATCCTATAATTCACCCCTCCACTTT. It translates to CASSGRGSSYNSPLHF.

The chain is built from TRBV12-3 or TRBV12-4 and TRBJ1-1, with 7 nucleotides matching TRBD1. This CDR3 is 13 amino acids long. Trimming cost V 4 bases and J 4 bases; bases outside gene matches: 3. The CDR3 region is CASSSSGGTEAFF. CDR3 DNA sequence: TGTGCCAGCAGTTCATCAGGGGGCACTGAAGCTTTCTTT.

This clonotype was recorded a few times. The chain is built from TRBV12-3 or TRBV12-4 and TRBJ1-1; a weak D match, TRBD1 (5 bases). The CDR3 extends over 16 amino acids. V was trimmed by 5 bases and J by 3 bases, leaving 19 bases between them. CDR3 DNA sequence: TGTGCCAGCAGTCCCGGGACTTCGTGGCGGCACACTGAAGCTTTCTTT. The encoded protein is CASSPGTSWRHTEAFF.

At least ten counts were recorded for this clonotype. The genes are TRBV7-6 and TRBJ2-1, with 7 bases matching TRBD1. Germline V gene data show CDR1 as SGHVS and CDR2 as FNYEAQ. There are 15 residues in the CDR3. V shed 1 base, J shed 3 bases, and the junction held 3 bases outside the gene matches. DNA of the CDR3: TGTGCCAGCAGCTTAGAACAGGGGAACTACAATGAGCAGTTCTTC. It yields the protein CASSLEQGNYNEQFF.

This clonotype has only a few counts. V gene TRBV30 combines with J gene TRBJ1-1, with D hard to call. The CDR3 is 11 residues long. Trimming stripped 3 bases from V and 10 bases from J, with 12 bases between. Germline-derived CDR1 and CDR2 are GTSNPN and SVGIG (reference sequence). DNA for the CDR3: TGTGCCTGGAGCCTGACAATGACAGCTTTCTTT. It codes for CAWSLTMTAFF.

A few counts support this clonotype. The genes are TRBV2 and TRBJ1-3; D gene unclear. The CDR3 runs to 15 residues. CDR1 and CDR2 from the germline V gene are SNHLY and FYNNEI. Trimming removed 0 bases at V and 2 bases at J, with 8 bases between. CDR3 sequence: CASSEALPTGNTIYF. The CDR3 region has the DNA TGTGCCAGCAGTGAAGCACTCCCTACTGGAAACACCATATATTTT.

This clonotype was picked up a small number of times. V usage is TRBV5-5 and J usage is TRBJ2-7, with 11 bases matching TRBD1. The V gene end was trimmed by 3 bases and the J gene end by 5 bases; junction bases not matched to a gene: 7. The CDR3 runs to 15 residues. CDR1 is SGHKS and CDR2 is YYEKEE in the germline V gene (reference sequence). The CDR3 DNA follows: TGTGCCAGCAGCTCGGGACAGGGGGGATGGAACGAGCAGTACTTC. Its translation is CASSSGQGGWNEQYF.

This clonotype was seen ten or more times. The rearrangement links TRBV4-2 to TRBJ2-5, with 9 bases identical to TRBD2. Germline V lookup: CDR1 LGHNA, CDR2 YNFKEQ. The V and J ends lost 0 bases and 2 bases, in that order; junction bases with no gene match: 7. The CDR3 consists of 17 residues. The CDR3 here is CASSQEITSGHQETQYF. DNA of the CDR3: TGTGCCAGCAGCCAAGAAATAACTAGCGGGCATCAAGAGACCCAGTACTTC.

This clonotype was picked up a small number of times. The chain is built from TRBV15 and TRBJ1-1; D is unresolved. This CDR3 is 12 amino acids long. The V gene lost 10 bases and the J gene lost 0 bases, with 9 bases spanning the gap. CDR1 is LNHNV and CDR2 is YYDKDF in the germline V gene (reference sequence). This chain's CDR3 is CAIRHLNTEAFF. CDR3 DNA sequence: TGTGCCATTCGACACCTGAACACTGAAGCTTTCTTT.

There are a few counts of this clonotype. The rearrangement links TRBV6-5 to TRBJ1-3; 7 bases align to TRBD1. The V segment lost 7 bases and the J segment 3 bases; nucleotides outside the gene matches: 3. This CDR3 is built from 13 residues. CDR1 is MNHEY and CDR2 is SVGAGI in the germline V gene. The CDR3 is CASMTGSGNTIYF. The CDR3, as DNA: TGTGCCAGCATGACAGGGAGTGGAAACACCATATATTTT.

This clonotype was seen at least ten times. The chain couples TRBV28 to TRBJ2-3, with unresolved D. V lost 10 bases and J 14 bases, leaving 10 bases between the germline ends. Germline CDR1 MDHEN, CDR2 SYDVKM. This CDR3 contains 8 residues. As DNA, the CDR3 is TGTGCCACCGCCGGCGGGTATTTT. Translation gives CATAGGYF.

This clonotype has at least ten counts. The chain joins TRBV10-3 to TRBJ1-5; D not certain. CDR1 ENHRY and CDR2 SYGVKD come from the germline V gene. The CDR3 is 15 residues long. The germline V and J ends were trimmed by 0 bases and 0 bases, with 6 bases remaining between them. The CDR3 spells CAISESRDSNQPQHF. DNA for the CDR3: TGTGCCATCAGTGAGTCGAGGGATAGCAATCAGCCCCAGCATTTT.

This clonotype was picked up many times. The genes are TRBV27 and TRBJ2-6; the D is unclear. Trimming left V 3 bases short and J 0 bases short, with 9 bases between. The germline CDR1 and CDR2 sequences are MNHEY and SMNVEV (reference sequence). The CDR3 consists of 16 residues. DNA of the CDR3: TGTGCCAGCAGTTTCGAAGGGCTCTCTGGGGCCAACGTCCTGACTTTC. It codes for CASSFEGLSGANVLTF.

This clonotype was observed many times. V usage is TRBV6-1 and J usage is TRBJ2-1, with D possibly matching TRBD2 (6 bases). Germline values: CDR1 MNHNS, CDR2 SASEGT. Trimming left V 3 bases short and J 1 base short, with 10 bases between. The CDR3 totals 15 residues. CDR3 nucleotide sequence: TGTGCCAGCAGTGAGACGGGGAGGTCCTACAATGAGCAGTTCTTC. Amino acids: CASSETGRSYNEQFF.

This clonotype was counted at least ten times. The genes are TRBV27 and TRBJ2-5, with 10 positions matching TRBD1. V lost 8 bases to trimming and J lost 0 bases; unmatched junction nucleotides: 3. The germline gives CDR1 MNHEY, CDR2 SMNVEV (reference sequence). The CDR3 is made up of 14 amino acids. The CDR3 reads CASWTGGYQETQYF. CDR3 nucleotide sequence: TGTGCCAGCTGGACAGGGGGGTACCAAGAGACCCAGTACTTC.

This clonotype was counted ten times or more. V usage is TRBV7-6 and J usage is TRBJ2-7, with 7 bases lining up with TRBD1. The CDR3 is 15 amino acids. With V trimmed by 3 bases and J by 0 bases, 5 bases remained unmatched. The germline V gene has CDR1 SGHVS and CDR2 FNYEAQ. The CDR3 sequence: CASSFKQGSSYEQYF. Written as DNA, the CDR3 is TGTGCCAGCAGCTTTAAACAGGGGAGCTCCTACGAGCAGTACTTC.

The chain combines TRBV27 with TRBJ2-3; D is possibly TRBD1 (6 bases). Germline CDR1 and CDR2: MNHEY and SMNVEV (reference sequence). V lost 9 bases, J lost 0 bases, and 13 bases lay in between. The CDR3 length is 14 residues. Here the CDR3 DNA reads TGTGCCAGATATGGGGGCAGAAGCACAGATACGCAGTATTTT. It specifies CARYGGRSTDTQYF.

As regards this clonotype: A much larger clone lies a single base off, so this may be a read error. The chain carries TRBV6-2 or TRBV6-3 and TRBJ2-1; possibly TRBD2 for D (5 bases). Germline V CDR1 and CDR2: MNHEY, SVGEGT. The CDR3 contains 14 residues. The CDR3 reads CASSLPPGLPLQLF. Here the CDR3 DNA reads TGTGCCAGCAGCTTACCTCCCGGACTCCCTTTGCAGCTCTTC.

This clonotype was seen repeatedly, ten times or more. CDR3 sequence reads: CSATGDFNYGYTF. As DNA, the CDR3 is TGCAGTGCTACAGGGGATTTTAACTATGGCTACACCTTC. This chain connects TRBV20-1 to TRBJ1-2, with D possibly matching TRBD1 (6 bases). V shed 4 bases and J shed 1 base, with 10 bases lying between them. Germline V gives CDR1 DFQATT, CDR2 SNEGSKA (reference sequence). CDR3 size: 13 residues.

Many counts were recorded for this clonotype. V is TRBV20-1 and J is TRBJ1-1; 7 bases agree with TRBD1. This CDR3 region has 14 residues. V lost 1 base to trimming and J lost 5 bases; unmatched junction nucleotides: 7. Per germline, CDR1 DFQATT and CDR2 SNEGSKA (reference sequence). CDR3 DNA: TGCAGTGCTAGAGGAGGCAGGGGGGAGACTGAAGCTTTCTTT. Translating it yields CSARGGRGETEAFF.

Worth noting for this clonotype: A read error may explain this, as a much larger clone is one base away. The rearrangement joins TRBV29-1 to TRBJ1-1; D ambiguous. Germline CDR1 reads SQVTM; CDR2 reads ANQGSEA. This CDR3 comprises 11 residues. The V gene lost 4 bases and the J gene lost 9 bases, with 12 bases spanning the gap. CDR3 loop: CSVGGTPKAFF. In DNA form, the CDR3 reads TGCAGCGTTGGAGGTACCCCGAAAGCTTTCTTT.

The J gene is TRBJ2-5, the V gene TRBV7-2; D gene ambiguous. The CDR3 loop spans 13 amino acids. CDR1 and CDR2 from the germline V gene are SGHTA and FQGNSA. Trimming took 5 bases from V and 4 from J, leaving 11 bases between them. This CDR3 reads CASSPSITETQYF. CDR3 sequence (DNA): TGTGCCAGCAGCCCCAGTATAACAGAGACCCAGTACTTC.

This clonotype was seen ten or more times. The genes are TRBV7-2 and TRBJ1-1; 7 bases align to TRBD1. The CDR3 extends over 14 amino acids. Germline assignment: CDR1 SGHTA and CDR2 FQGNSA. J gave up 3 bases and V 1 base, and 2 bases lay outside the gene matches. The CDR3 sequence is CASSLGDSHTEAFF. The CDR3 DNA reads TGTGCCAGCAGCTTAGGGGACAGTCACACTGAAGCTTTCTTT.

This clonotype was seen ten or more times. This chain joins TRBV7-6 and TRBJ2-7, with 7 nucleotides matching TRBD2. The junction had 12 bases not matched to a gene; V was cut back by 4 bases and J by 0 bases. Germline V gene lookup returns CDR1 SGHVS and CDR2 FNYEAQ. The CDR3 has 17 residues. The CDR3: CASSSPRVGRSSYEQYF. CDR3 in DNA: TGTGCCAGCAGCTCCCCTCGGGTCGGGAGGAGCTCCTACGAGCAGTACTTC.